The 32 T cell receptor beta chains in this list originate from one sample, sequenced in a study of blood T cell repertoires in COVID-19. TCRdb keeps only in-frame clones here, not all; method: immunoSEQ multiplex PCR. The sample carries tens of thousands of clones, 65% to 85% recorded once. Sample: peripheral blood. Receptors were obtained from a man between 50 and 59 years old with acute or convalescent COVID-19.

V usage is TRBV7-8 and J usage is TRBJ2-1, with D perhaps matching TRBD2 (5 bases). Germline-derived CDR1 and CDR2 are SGHVS and FQNEAQ. V lost 5 bases and J 7 bases, leaving 9 bases between the germline ends. The CDR3 totals 12 residues. The CDR3 loop is CASSRTANEQFF. The CDR3 DNA sequence: TGTGCCAGCAGCCGGACTGCAAATGAGCAGTTCTTC.

The chain employs TRBV18 and TRBJ2-1; TRBD2 aligns across 10 bases. Germline CDR1 KGHSH, CDR2 LQKENI. The CDR3 totals 14 residues. The V segment lost 11 bases and the J segment 7 bases; nucleotides outside the gene matches: 11. Here the CDR3 DNA reads TGTGCCCTGAGGGCTAGCGGGAGATTAAATGAGCAGTTCTTC. Encoded protein: CALRASGRLNEQFF.

This chain links TRBV28 with TRBJ1-6; TRBD1 agrees at 7 bases. Germline trimming cut 5 bases from V and 4 bases from J; bases unmatched to any gene: 8. Per the germline V gene, CDR1 is MDHEN and CDR2 is SYDVKM. This CDR3 has 16 residues. This CDR3 reads CASSARDSTYNSPLHF. In DNA, the CDR3 is TGTGCCAGCAGTGCCCGGGACAGCACGTATAATTCACCCCTCCACTTT.

The gene calls are TRBV29-1 and TRBJ2-7; TRBD2 might be the D (6 bases). The CDR3 has 13 amino acids. V shed 5 bases and J shed 7 bases, with 18 bases lying between them. Germline CDR1 and CDR2: SQVTM and ANQGSEA. The CDR3 loop is CSVLEGPGWEQYF. The CDR3 coding sequence is TGCAGCGTTCTGGAGGGCCCGGGGTGGGAGCAGTACTTC.

This chain joins TRBV28 and TRBJ1-3; D remains ambiguous. Germline V CDR1 and CDR2: MDHEN, SYDVKM. V lost 3 bases and J lost 6, with 21 bases in between. The CDR3 loop spans 17 amino acids. The CDR3 coding sequence is TGTGCCAGCAGTTTGGCGGTAGAATCCCCATTTCCAAACACCATATATTTT. Translated: CASSLAVESPFPNTIYF.

The V and J genes are TRBV4-2 and TRBJ2-2; maybe TRBD1 (5 bases). Trimming pared 1 base from V and 5 bases from J, leaving 8 bases between. This CDR3 has 14 residues. Germline V gene data show CDR1 as LGHNA and CDR2 as YNFKEQ. In DNA form, the CDR3 reads TGTGCCAGCAGCCAAGTTAGACAGACCGGGGAGCTGTTTTTT. This encodes CASSQVRQTGELFF.

The chain is built from TRBV29-1 and TRBJ2-1; TRBD1 might be the D (6 bases). In germline, CDR1 is SQVTM, CDR2 ANQGSEA. The CDR3 length is 13 residues. V was shortened by 4 bases and J by 4 bases, with 11 bases between the two germline ends. The chain's CDR3 is CSVVGQLYNEQFF. For the CDR3, the DNA is TGCAGCGTTGTAGGACAGCTATACAATGAGCAGTTCTTC.

The chain employs TRBV6-2 or TRBV6-3 and TRBJ2-5; possibly TRBD2 for D (5 bases). The CDR3 loop spans 16 amino acids. V was pared by 2 bases and J by 0 bases, with 13 bases between. Germline CDR1 and CDR2: MNHEY and SVGEGT. CDR3 DNA: TGTGCCAGCAGTTACGGTACAATCGGGGACCAAGAGACCCAGTACTTC. Protein sequence: CASSYGTIGDQETQYF.

This clone has a handful of counts. This chain links TRBV9 with TRBJ2-5; TRBD2 is a possible D gene (6 bases). The CDR3 loop spans 13 amino acids. V was shortened by 3 bases and J by 4 bases, with 10 bases between the two germline ends. Germline CDR1 is SGDLS and CDR2 is YYNGEE. The CDR3 DNA reads as TGTGCCAGCAGCGGTAGCGGTCTAGAGACCCAGTACTTC. This gives the protein CASSGSGLETQYF.

This chain connects TRBV7-9 to TRBJ2-1; TRBD2 matches at 11 bases. This CDR3 contains 14 residues. The V gene's germline CDR1 is SEHNR and CDR2 FQNEAQ (reference sequence). V shed 8 bases and J 3 bases; nucleotides not matched to a gene: 3. CDR3 sequence (DNA): TGTGCCAGCGCCGGGACTAGCGGCTACAATGAGCAGTTCTTC. It translates to CASAGTSGYNEQFF.

The chain uses TRBV12-5 and TRBJ2-1; 8 nucleotides agree with TRBD1. The CDR3 sequence is 16 residues long. From germline, CDR1 is LGHNT and CDR2 FRNRAP. V shed 7 bases, J shed 9 bases, and the junction held 17 bases outside the gene matches. In DNA, the CDR3 is TGTGCTAGTGCCCAACTCAGGGGGCCCGAGTTGGGTGAGCAGTTCTTC. Translating gives CASAQLRGPELGEQFF.

This chain connects TRBV10-3 to TRBJ1-1; no reliable D call. The CDR3 sequence is 15 residues long. V was cut by 6 bases and J by 5 bases, with 19 bases left in between. Per germline, CDR1 ENHRY and CDR2 SYGVKD. Here the CDR3 DNA reads TGTGCCATCAGGGCCCCCGTGACGACTAGTACTGAAGCTTTCTTT. Translated, it gives CAIRAPVTTSTEAFF.

This CDR3 is CASSSTPGQGVTEAFF. The CDR3 DNA follows: TGTGCCAGCAGCTCTACGCCGGGACAGGGCGTGACTGAAGCTTTCTTT. J is TRBJ1-1 and V is TRBV7-8; 9 nucleotides match TRBD1. This CDR3 spans 16 amino acids. Germline V gives CDR1 SGHVS, CDR2 FQNEAQ. Unmatched junction bases numbered 11, after V lost 4 bases and J lost 5 bases.

This chain joins TRBV24-1 and TRBJ2-1; D is unclear. Looked up from germline, CDR1 is KGHDR and CDR2 is SFDVKD. V shed 5 bases and J shed 0 bases, with 19 bases lying between them. The CDR3 loop spans 18 amino acids. The CDR3 spells CATSAVTLSPSSYNEQFF. CDR3 coding DNA: TGTGCCACCAGTGCCGTTACCCTGTCCCCGAGCTCCTACAATGAGCAGTTCTTC.

V and J are TRBV6-5 and TRBJ2-5; 12 bases fit TRBD2. After removal of 0 bases from V and 4 bases from J, the junction contained 3 bases not matched to a gene. The CDR3 has 16 residues. CDR1 and CDR2 from the germline V gene are MNHEY and SVGAGI. CDR3 nucleotide sequence: TGTGCCAGCAGTTACTCACTAGCGGGAGGACGAGAGACCCAGTACTTC. This codes for CASSYSLAGGRETQYF.

A single count supports this clone. The CDR3 loop reads CASIIRDRVYEQYF. Written as DNA, the CDR3 is TGTGCCAGCATTATACGGGACAGGGTCTACGAGCAGTACTTC. The chain carries TRBV27 and TRBJ2-7; 9 nucleotides align to TRBD1. This CDR3 comprises 14 residues. The germline V gene encodes CDR1 MNHEY and CDR2 SMNVEV (reference sequence). Trimming cost V 7 bases and J 3 bases; bases outside gene matches: 7.

The gene calls are TRBV11-2 and TRBJ1-5; D possibly corresponds to TRBD1 (6 bases). Germline lookup yields CDR1 SGHAT and CDR2 FQNNGV. Trimming took 1 base from V and 8 from J, leaving 9 bases between them. The CDR3 sequence is 13 residues long. The CDR3 DNA reads as TGTGCCAGCAGCTTAGGTCCAGGGGAGCCCCAGCATTTT. Residues: CASSLGPGEPQHF.

The chain uses TRBV3-1 (or the pseudogene TRBV3-2) and TRBJ2-2; 12 bases match TRBD1. CDR1 LGHDT and CDR2 YNNKEL come from the germline V gene (reference sequence). This CDR3 spans 18 amino acids. The J segment lost 6 bases and the V segment lost 0 bases, leaving 8 bases of the junction unmatched. In nucleotides, the CDR3 is TGTGCCAGCAGCCAAGATAGAGGGGACAGGGGGCGAGCCGGGGAGCTGTTTTTT. Translated: CASSQDRGDRGRAGELFF.

The V gene is TRBV28, the J gene TRBJ2-7; D gene ambiguous. In germline, CDR1 is MDHEN, CDR2 SYDVKM. Trimming left V 4 bases short and J 9 bases short, with 22 bases between. The CDR3 totals 15 residues. The CDR3 here is CASSYLTPPGIWQYF. The CDR3 nucleotides read TGTGCCAGCAGTTATCTTACCCCGCCGGGTATTTGGCAGTACTTC.

This chain links TRBV7-8 with TRBJ1-6, with D maybe TRBD1 (5 bases). V gave up 5 bases and J gave up 0 bases, with 23 bases separating them. Germline CDR1 SGHVS, CDR2 FQNEAQ. The CDR3 has 20 amino acids. The CDR3 sequence: CASSHGGGGTASSYNSPLHF. The CDR3 nucleotides read TGTGCCAGCAGCCACGGCGGGGGGGGGACCGCCAGCTCCTATAATTCACCCCTCCACTTT.

Only one count was recorded for this clone. The chain employs TRBV3-1 (or the pseudogene TRBV3-2) and TRBJ2-3; possibly TRBD2 for D (6 bases). V gave up 5 bases and J gave up 5 bases, with 11 bases separating them. The CDR3 is 13 residues long. CDR1 and CDR2 from the germline V gene are LGHDT and YNNKEL (reference sequence). CDR3 amino acids: CASSSGGRDTQYF. CDR3 nucleotide sequence: TGTGCCAGCAGCTCAGGAGGGAGAGATACGCAGTATTTT.

The chain couples TRBV5-6 to TRBJ2-5; 9 bases agree with TRBD1. CDR1 and CDR2 (germline): SGHDT, YYEEEE. V lost 4 bases, J lost 4 bases, and 11 bases stayed unmatched. This CDR3 has 16 residues. The CDR3 loop is CASSQLPGQGRETQYF. CDR3 in DNA: TGTGCCAGCAGCCAACTGCCGGGACAGGGTAGAGAGACCCAGTACTTC.

CDR3 sequence reads: CASSQVAAISGNTIYF. The CDR3 bases are TGTGCCAGCAGCCAAGTGGCGGCCATCTCTGGAAACACCATATATTTT. The chain uses TRBV4-2 and TRBJ1-3; D is ambiguous. The CDR3 length is 16 residues. The ends were cut back, 1 base at V and 0 bases at J, with 10 bases in the middle. The V gene's germline CDR1 is LGHNA and CDR2 YNFKEQ.

The rearrangement joins TRBV7-9 to TRBJ1-2; no clear D gene. The CDR3 length is 13 residues. V dropped 1 base and J dropped 4 bases, with 7 bases sitting between them. In germline, CDR1 is SEHNR, CDR2 FQNEAQ (reference sequence). The CDR3 nucleotides are TGTGCCAGCAGCTTAGTGGCAGGCTATGGCTACACCTTC. It yields the protein CASSLVAGYGYTF.

This clone was seen a few times. V is TRBV9 and J is TRBJ1-2, with D uncertain. CDR1 and CDR2 from the germline V gene are SGDLS and YYNGEE. The V and J ends lost 4 bases and 2 bases respectively, with 12 bases between them. The CDR3 has 14 residues. CDR3 DNA: TGTGCCAGCAGCCCCCGACGAGGGAACTATGGCTACACCTTC. It specifies CASSPRRGNYGYTF.

This clone turned up a few times. This chain uses TRBV30 with TRBJ1-2; 9 nucleotides align to TRBD1. The length of the CDR3 is 14 residues. The V and J ends lost 4 bases and 8 bases, in that order; junction bases with no gene match: 11. From germline, CDR1 is GTSNPN and CDR2 SVGIG (reference sequence). CDR3 DNA: TGTGCCTGGACCACCGGGACAGGGCCTCGGGGCTACACCTTC. Translated: CAWTTGTGPRGYTF. The complete variable domain, with remaining parts taken from reference TRBV30 and TRBJ1-2, reads SQTIHQWPATLVQPVGSPLSLECTVEGTSNPNLYWYRQAAGRGLQLLFYSVGIGQISSEVPQNLSASRPQDRQFILSSKKLLLSDSGFYLCAWTTGTGPRGYTFGSGTRLTVV.

The genes are TRBV2 and TRBJ2-5; 14 bases match TRBD2. J was trimmed by 4 bases and V by 2 bases; bases with no gene match: 9. CDR1 and CDR2 from the germline V gene are SNHLY and FYNNEI. The CDR3 spans 18 residues. In DNA form, the CDR3 reads TGTGCCAGCAGTGAACTGGTGGGGACTAGCGGGGGTGGAGAGACCCAGTACTTC. It translates to CASSELVGTSGGGETQYF.

This chain joins TRBV4-2 and TRBJ1-4; tentative D call: TRBD1 (6 bases). The CDR3 is 16 amino acids. The ends were cut back, 1 base at V and 7 bases at J, with 16 bases in the middle. CDR1 LGHNA and CDR2 YNFKEQ come from the germline V gene. The CDR3 DNA is TGTGCCAGCAGCCAAGTTTCGAGGGGGTTAGGTGAAAAACTGTTTTTT. Translation gives CASSQVSRGLGEKLFF.

V and J are TRBV19 and TRBJ2-1; a weak D match, TRBD2 (6 bases). V dropped 0 bases and J dropped 2 bases, with 8 bases sitting between them. Germline lookup yields CDR1 LNHDA and CDR2 SQIVND (reference sequence). The length of the CDR3 is 15 residues. The CDR3 DNA reads as TGTGCCAGTAGTATAGAACTAGCAGCCTACAATGAGCAGTTCTTC. The encoded protein is CASSIELAAYNEQFF.

The rearrangement joins TRBV5-1 to TRBJ2-3; 8 bases fit TRBD1. The CDR3 has 17 residues. Germline V gene sequence: CDR1 SGHRS, CDR2 YFSETQ. The ends lost 0 bases at V and 4 bases at J; junction bases unmatched: 10. In DNA, the CDR3 is TGCGCCAGCAGCTTGGTATCGGGACAGGCCCAGCCAGATACGCAGTATTTT. This encodes CASSLVSGQAQPDTQYF.

Points on this clone: Within the sample, other DNA sequences also encode this same CDR3. The chain has TRBV14 and TRBJ1-4; 7 bases are a match to TRBD1. With 4 bases clipped from V and 0 bases from J, the junction kept 5 bases outside the gene matches. Germline V gene sequence: CDR1 SGHDN, CDR2 FVKESK. The CDR3 has 16 residues. The CDR3 DNA reads TGTGCCAGCAGCCCACGACAGGGCGCAACTAATGAAAAACTGTTTTTT. This codes for CASSPRQGATNEKLFF.

This clone was counted between two and nine times. V and J are TRBV5-1 and TRBJ2-2; D possibly corresponds to TRBD2 (6 bases). V lost 5 bases and J lost 0, with 14 bases in between. The length of the CDR3 is 16 residues. Per germline, CDR1 SGHRS and CDR2 YFSETQ. The CDR3 is CASSLGGYANTGELFF. CDR3 bases: TGCGCCAGCAGTCTGGGGGGATACGCGAACACCGGGGAGCTGTTTTTT. Drawing the rest from reference TRBV5-1 and TRBJ2-2, the complete variable domain is KAGVTQTPRYLIKTRGQQVTLSCSPISGHRSVSWYQQTPGQGLQFLFEYFSETQRNKGNFPGRFSGRQFSNSRSEMNVSTLELGDSALYLCASSLGGYANTGELFFGEGSRLTVL.